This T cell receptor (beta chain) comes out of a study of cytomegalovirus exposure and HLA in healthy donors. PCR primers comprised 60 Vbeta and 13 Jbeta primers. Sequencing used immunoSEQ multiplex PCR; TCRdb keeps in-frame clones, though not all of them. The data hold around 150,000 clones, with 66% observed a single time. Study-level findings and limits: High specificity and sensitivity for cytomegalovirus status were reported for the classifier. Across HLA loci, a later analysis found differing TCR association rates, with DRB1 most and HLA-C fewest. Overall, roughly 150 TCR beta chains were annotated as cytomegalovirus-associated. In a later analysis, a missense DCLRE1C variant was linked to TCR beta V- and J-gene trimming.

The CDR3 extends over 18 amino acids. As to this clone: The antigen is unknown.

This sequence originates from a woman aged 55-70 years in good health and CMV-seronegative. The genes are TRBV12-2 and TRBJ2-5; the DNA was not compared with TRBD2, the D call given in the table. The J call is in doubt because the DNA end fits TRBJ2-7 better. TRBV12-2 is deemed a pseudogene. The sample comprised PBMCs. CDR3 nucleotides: TGTGCAAGTCGCTTAGGACTAGCGGGAAGGGTGAGGACCTACGAGCAGTACTTC. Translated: CASRLGLAGRVRTYEQYF.